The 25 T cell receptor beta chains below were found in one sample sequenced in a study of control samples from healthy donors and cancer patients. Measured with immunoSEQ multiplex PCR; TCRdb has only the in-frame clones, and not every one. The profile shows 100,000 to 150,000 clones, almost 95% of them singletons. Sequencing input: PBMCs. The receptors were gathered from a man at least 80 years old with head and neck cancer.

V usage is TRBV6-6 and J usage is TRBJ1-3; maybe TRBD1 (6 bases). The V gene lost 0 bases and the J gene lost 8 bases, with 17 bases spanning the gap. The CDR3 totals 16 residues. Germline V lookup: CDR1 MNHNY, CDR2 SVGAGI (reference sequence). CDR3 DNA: TGTGCCAGCAGTTACTCCGGACAGCGTCGAGGACACACCATATATTTT. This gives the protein CASSYSGQRRGHTIYF.

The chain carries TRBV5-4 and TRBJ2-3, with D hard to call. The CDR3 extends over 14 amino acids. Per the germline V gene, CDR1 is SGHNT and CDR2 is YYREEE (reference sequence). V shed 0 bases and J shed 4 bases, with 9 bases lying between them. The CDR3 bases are TGTGCCAGCAGCTTGGAGGCTAATGCAGATACGCAGTATTTT. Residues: CASSLEANADTQYF.

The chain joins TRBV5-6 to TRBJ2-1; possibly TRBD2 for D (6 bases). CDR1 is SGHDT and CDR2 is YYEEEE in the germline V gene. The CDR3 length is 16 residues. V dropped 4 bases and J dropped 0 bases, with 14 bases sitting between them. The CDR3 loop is CASSRDVAASYNEQFF. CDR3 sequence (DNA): TGTGCCAGCAGCCGGGATGTAGCGGCCTCCTACAATGAGCAGTTCTTC.

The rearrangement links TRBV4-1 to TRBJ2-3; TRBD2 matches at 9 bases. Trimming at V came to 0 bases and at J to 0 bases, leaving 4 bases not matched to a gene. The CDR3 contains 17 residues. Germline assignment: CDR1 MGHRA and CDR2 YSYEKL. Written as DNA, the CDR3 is TGCGCCAGCAGCCAAGACCCTAGCGGGGCTAGCACAGATACGCAGTATTTT. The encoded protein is CASSQDPSGASTDTQYF.

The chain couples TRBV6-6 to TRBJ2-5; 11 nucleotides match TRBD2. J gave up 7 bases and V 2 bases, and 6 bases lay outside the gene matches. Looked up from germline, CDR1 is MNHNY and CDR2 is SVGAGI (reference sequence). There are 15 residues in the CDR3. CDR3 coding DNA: TGTGCCAGCAGTTACACTAGCGGGGGTGAGGCGACCCAGTACTTC. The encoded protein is CASSYTSGGEATQYF.

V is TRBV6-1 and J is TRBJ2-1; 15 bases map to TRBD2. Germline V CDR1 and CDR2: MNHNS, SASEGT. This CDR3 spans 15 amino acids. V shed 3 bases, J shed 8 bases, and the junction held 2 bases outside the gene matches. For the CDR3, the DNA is TGTGCCAGCAGTGAGGGACTAGCGGGGGGTGATGAGCAGTTCTTC. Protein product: CASSEGLAGGDEQFF.

CDR3 region: CASSQDVRLWGPRGEQYF. The CDR3 DNA is TGCGCCAGCAGCCAAGATGTAAGGTTGTGGGGGCCGCGGGGCGAGCAGTACTTC. The chain recombines TRBV4-1 with TRBJ2-7; D possibly uses TRBD1 or TRBD2 (6 bases each). The germline CDR1 and CDR2 sequences are MGHRA and YSYEKL. CDR3 length equals 18 residues. The V gene lost 0 bases and the J gene lost 6 bases, with 24 bases spanning the gap.

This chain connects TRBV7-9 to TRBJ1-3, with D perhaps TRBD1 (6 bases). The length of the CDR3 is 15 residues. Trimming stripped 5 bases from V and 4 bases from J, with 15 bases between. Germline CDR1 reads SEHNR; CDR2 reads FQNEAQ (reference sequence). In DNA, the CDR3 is TGTGCCAGCAGCCCCCCAGGGGTTGGCGGAAACACCATATATTTT. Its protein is CASSPPGVGGNTIYF.

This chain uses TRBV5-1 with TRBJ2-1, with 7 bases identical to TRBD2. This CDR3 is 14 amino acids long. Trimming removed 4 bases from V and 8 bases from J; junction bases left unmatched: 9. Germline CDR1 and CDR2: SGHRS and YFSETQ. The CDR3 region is CASSLGTINDEQFF. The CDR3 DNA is TGCGCCAGCAGCCTCGGGACTATAAATGATGAGCAGTTCTTC.

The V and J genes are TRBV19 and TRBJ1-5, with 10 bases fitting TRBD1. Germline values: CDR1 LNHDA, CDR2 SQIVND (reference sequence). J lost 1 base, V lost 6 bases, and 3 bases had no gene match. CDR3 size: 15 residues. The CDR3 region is CASSGQGGSNQPQHF. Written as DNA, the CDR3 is TGTGCCAGTAGCGGACAGGGGGGAAGCAATCAGCCCCAGCATTTT. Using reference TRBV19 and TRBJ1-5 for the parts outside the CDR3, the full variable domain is DGGITQSPKYLFRKEGQNVTLSCEQNLNHDAMYWYRQDPGQGLRLIYYSQIVNDFQKGDIAEGYSVSREKKESFPLTVTSAQKNPTAFYLCASSGQGGSNQPQHFGDGTRLSIL.

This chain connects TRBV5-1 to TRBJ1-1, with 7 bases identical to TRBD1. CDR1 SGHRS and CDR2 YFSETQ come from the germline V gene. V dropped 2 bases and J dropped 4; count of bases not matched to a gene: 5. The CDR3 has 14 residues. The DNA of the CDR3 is TGCGCCAGCAGCTTCCAGGGGGGTGGCACTGAAGCTTTCTTT. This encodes CASSFQGGGTEAFF.

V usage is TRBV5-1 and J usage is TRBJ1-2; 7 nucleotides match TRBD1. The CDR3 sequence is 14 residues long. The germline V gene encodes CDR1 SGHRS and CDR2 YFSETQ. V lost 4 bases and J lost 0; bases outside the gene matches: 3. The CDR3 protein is CASSPGQANYGYTF. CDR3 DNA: TGCGCCAGCAGCCCCGGACAGGCTAACTATGGCTACACCTTC.

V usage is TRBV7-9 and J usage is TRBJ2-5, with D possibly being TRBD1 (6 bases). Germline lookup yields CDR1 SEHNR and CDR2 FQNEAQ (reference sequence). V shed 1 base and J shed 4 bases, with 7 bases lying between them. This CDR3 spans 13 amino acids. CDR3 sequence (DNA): TGTGCCAGCAGCTTAGTAGGGGGAGAGACCCAGTACTTC. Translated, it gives CASSLVGGETQYF. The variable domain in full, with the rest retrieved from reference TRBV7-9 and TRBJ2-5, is DTGVSQNPRHKITKRGQNVTFRCDPISEHNRLYWYRQTLGQGPEFLTYFQNEAQLEKSRLLSDRFSAERPKGSFSTLEIQRTEQGDSAMYLCASSLVGGETQYFGPGTRLLVL.

In nucleotides, the CDR3 is TGCGCCAGCAGCTTGGTGGGGGCCCGGACGGCGGCTTTCTTT. Translating it yields CASSLVGARTAAFF. The chain has TRBV5-1 and TRBJ1-1; perhaps TRBD1 as D (6 bases). The CDR3 has 14 residues. Trimming stripped 0 bases from V and 11 bases from J, with 17 bases between. Germline-derived CDR1 and CDR2 are SGHRS and YFSETQ.

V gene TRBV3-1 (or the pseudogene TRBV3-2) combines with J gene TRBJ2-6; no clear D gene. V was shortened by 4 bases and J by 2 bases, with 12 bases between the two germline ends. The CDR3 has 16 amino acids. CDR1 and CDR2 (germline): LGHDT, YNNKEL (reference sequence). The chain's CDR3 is CASSREFVPGANVLTF. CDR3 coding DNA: TGTGCCAGCAGCCGCGAATTCGTCCCTGGGGCCAACGTCCTGACTTTC.

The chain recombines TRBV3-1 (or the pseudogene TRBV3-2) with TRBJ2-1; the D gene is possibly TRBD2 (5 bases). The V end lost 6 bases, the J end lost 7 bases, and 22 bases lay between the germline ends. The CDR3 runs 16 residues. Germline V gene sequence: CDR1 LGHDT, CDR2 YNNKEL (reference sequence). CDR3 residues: CASSHSAETVYNEQFF. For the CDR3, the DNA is TGTGCCAGCAGTCATTCAGCGGAGACCGTTTATAATGAGCAGTTCTTC.

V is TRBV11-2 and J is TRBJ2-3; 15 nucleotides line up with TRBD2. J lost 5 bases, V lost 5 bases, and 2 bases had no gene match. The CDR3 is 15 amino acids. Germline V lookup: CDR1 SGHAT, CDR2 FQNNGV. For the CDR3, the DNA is TGTGCCAGCAGCGCGGGACTAGCGGGAGGAGATACGCAGTATTTT. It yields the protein CASSAGLAGGDTQYF.

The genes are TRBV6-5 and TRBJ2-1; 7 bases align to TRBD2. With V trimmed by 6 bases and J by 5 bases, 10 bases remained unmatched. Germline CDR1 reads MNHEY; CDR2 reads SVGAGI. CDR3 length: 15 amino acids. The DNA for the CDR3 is TGTGCCAGCAGCCCCGGACTAGGAGTGAACAATGAGCAGTTCTTC. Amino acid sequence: CASSPGLGVNNEQFF.

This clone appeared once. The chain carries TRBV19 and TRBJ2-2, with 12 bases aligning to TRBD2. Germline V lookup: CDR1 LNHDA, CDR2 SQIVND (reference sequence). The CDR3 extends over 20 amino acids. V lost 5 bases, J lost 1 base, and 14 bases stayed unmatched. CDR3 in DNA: TGTGCCAGTAGTTTCGAATCTAGCGGGAGGGCCCTGAGGAACACCGGGGAGCTGTTTTTT. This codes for CASSFESSGRALRNTGELFF.

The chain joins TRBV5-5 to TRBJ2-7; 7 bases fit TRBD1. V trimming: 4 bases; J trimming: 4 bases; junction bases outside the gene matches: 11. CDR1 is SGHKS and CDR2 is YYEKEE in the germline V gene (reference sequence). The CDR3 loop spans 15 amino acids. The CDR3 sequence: CASSAGQAIPYEQYF. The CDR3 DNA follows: TGTGCCAGCAGCGCCGGACAGGCGATTCCTTACGAGCAGTACTTC.

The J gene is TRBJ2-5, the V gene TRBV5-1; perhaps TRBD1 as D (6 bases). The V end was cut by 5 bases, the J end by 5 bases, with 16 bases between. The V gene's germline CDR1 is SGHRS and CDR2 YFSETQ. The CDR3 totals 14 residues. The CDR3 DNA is TGCGCCAGCAGTTCTGGACAGATGGGCGAGACCCAGTACTTC. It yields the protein CASSSGQMGETQYF.

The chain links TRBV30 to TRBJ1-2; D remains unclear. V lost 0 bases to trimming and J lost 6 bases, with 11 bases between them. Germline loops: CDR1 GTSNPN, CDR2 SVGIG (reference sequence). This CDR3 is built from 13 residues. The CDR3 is CAWSVLLPHGYTF. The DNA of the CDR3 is TGTGCCTGGAGTGTATTGTTGCCCCATGGCTACACCTTC. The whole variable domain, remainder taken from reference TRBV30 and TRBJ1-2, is SQTIHQWPATLVQPVGSPLSLECTVEGTSNPNLYWYRQAAGRGLQLLFYSVGIGQISSEVPQNLSASRPQDRQFILSSKKLLLSDSGFYLCAWSVLLPHGYTFGSGTRLTVV.

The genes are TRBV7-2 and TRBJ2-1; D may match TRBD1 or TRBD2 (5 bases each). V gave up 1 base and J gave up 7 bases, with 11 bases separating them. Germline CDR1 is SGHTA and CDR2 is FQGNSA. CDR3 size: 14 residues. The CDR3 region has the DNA TGTGCCAGCAGCTTAGTCCGGGGCGGGAATGAGCAGTTCTTC. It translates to CASSLVRGGNEQFF.

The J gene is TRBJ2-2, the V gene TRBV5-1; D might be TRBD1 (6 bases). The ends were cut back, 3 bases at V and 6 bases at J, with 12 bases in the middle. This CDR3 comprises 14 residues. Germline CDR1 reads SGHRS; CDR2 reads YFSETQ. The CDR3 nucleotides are TGCGCCAGCAGCTCGGCAACAGGGCCCGGGGAGCTGTTTTTT. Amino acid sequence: CASSSATGPGELFF.

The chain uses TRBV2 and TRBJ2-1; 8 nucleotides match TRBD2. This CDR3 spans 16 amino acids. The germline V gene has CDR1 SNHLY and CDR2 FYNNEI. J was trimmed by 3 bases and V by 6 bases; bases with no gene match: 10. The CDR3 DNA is TGTGCCAGCAGCGCTAGGGGAGCGGGAGTCTACAATGAGCAGTTCTTC. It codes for CASSARGAGVYNEQFF.